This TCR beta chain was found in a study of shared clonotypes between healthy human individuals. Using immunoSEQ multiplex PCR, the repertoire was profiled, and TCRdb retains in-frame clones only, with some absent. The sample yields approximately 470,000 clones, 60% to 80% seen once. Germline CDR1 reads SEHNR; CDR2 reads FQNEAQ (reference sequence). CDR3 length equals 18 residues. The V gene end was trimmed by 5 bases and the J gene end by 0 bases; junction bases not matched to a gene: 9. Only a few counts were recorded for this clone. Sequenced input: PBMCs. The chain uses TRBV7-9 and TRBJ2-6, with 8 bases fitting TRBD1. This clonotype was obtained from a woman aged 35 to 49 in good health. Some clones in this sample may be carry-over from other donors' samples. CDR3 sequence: CASSAQGAFISGANVLTF. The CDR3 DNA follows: TGTGCCAGCAGCGCGCAGGGGGCCTTTATCTCTGGGGCCAACGTCCTGACTTTC.